These 9 T cell receptor beta chains share one sample of origin, sequenced in a study of identical twins. TCRdb redid the calling of the 5' RACE reads with MiXCR, one entry per CDR3 protein. Among hundreds of thousands of distinct CDR3 sequences listed, less than 10% were seen once. This sample also belongs to another study, concerning yellow fever vaccine responses in identical twins.

The sequenced sample consisted of PBMCs. These receptors originate from a woman younger than 30 in good health.

V usage is TRBV29-1 and J usage is TRBJ1-1, with 8 bases aligning to TRBD1. Germline trimming cut 6 bases from V and 4 bases from J; bases unmatched to any gene: 7. CDR3 size: 13 residues. Germline V gene sequence: CDR1 SQVTM, CDR2 ANQGSEA. The CDR3 region is CSVAGGSSTEAFF. As DNA, the CDR3 is TGCAGCGTCGCAGGGGGCTCGTCCACTGAAGCTTTCTTT.

The gene calls are TRBV9 and TRBJ2-7; D unresolved. The germline V and J ends were trimmed by 3 bases and 5 bases, with 9 bases remaining between them. This CDR3 region has 12 residues. In germline, CDR1 is SGDLS, CDR2 YYNGEE. CDR3 coding DNA: TGTGCCAGCAGCGGTAGAGGAGACGAGCAGTACTTC. Residues: CASSGRGDEQYF. The full variable domain, completed using reference TRBV9 and TRBJ2-7, is DSGVTQTPKHLITATGQRVTLRCSPRSGDLSVYWYQQSLDQGLQFLIQYYNGEERAKGNILERFSAQQFPDLHSELNLSSLELGDSALYFCASSGRGDEQYFGPGTRLTVT.

The chain recombines TRBV6-9 with TRBJ2-3, with 10 bases fitting TRBD2. The CDR3 sequence is 17 residues long. Per the germline V gene, CDR1 is MNHGY and CDR2 is SVAAGI. The V and J ends lost 1 base and 0 bases, in that order; junction bases with no gene match: 4. The CDR3: CASSYYGTSDSTDTQYF. In nucleotides, the CDR3 is TGTGCCAGCAGTTATTATGGGACTAGCGACAGCACAGATACGCAGTATTTT.

Only a few counts were recorded for this clonotype. The rearrangement uses TRBV6-2 or TRBV6-3 and TRBJ2-2; 10 bases are shared with TRBD1. V shed 9 bases and J 1 base; nucleotides not matched to a gene: 8. The CDR3 sequence is 16 residues long. CDR1 MNHEY and CDR2 SVGEGT come from the germline V gene. The CDR3 DNA follows: TGTGCCAGAAGCCTGACAGGGGGCGAGAACACCGGGGAGCTGTTTTTT. Translating gives CARSLTGGENTGELFF.

The CDR3 DNA sequence: TGCAGTGCTAGTCCTCTCGGGACTCGAAAGTACAATGAGCAGTTCTTC. Translating it yields CSASPLGTRKYNEQFF. The chain recombines TRBV20-1 with TRBJ2-1; possible D gene TRBD2, 6 bases. V lost 3 bases to trimming and J lost 4 bases, with 19 bases between them. Looked up from germline, CDR1 is DFQATT and CDR2 is SNEGSKA (reference sequence). The CDR3 runs 16 residues.

The chain employs TRBV3-1 and TRBJ2-7, with 11 bases aligning to TRBD1. The CDR3 is made up of 15 amino acids. V shed 3 bases and J 5 bases; nucleotides not matched to a gene: 6. Germline loops: CDR1 LGHDT, CDR2 YNNKEL (reference sequence). This chain's CDR3 is CASSHLDRGRDEQYF. CDR3 DNA: TGTGCCAGCAGCCACCTGGACAGGGGGCGCGACGAGCAGTACTTC.

This clonotype was seen a few times. The CDR3 is CASSLNGRATGELFF. CDR3 bases: TGTGCCAGCAGCTTAAACGGACGAGCCACCGGGGAGCTGTTTTTT. This chain links TRBV7-9 with TRBJ2-2; D is uncertain. The CDR3 is made up of 15 amino acids. Per germline, CDR1 SEHNR and CDR2 FQNEAQ (reference sequence). Trimming stripped 2 bases from V and 4 bases from J, with 11 bases between. The full variable domain, with the rest looked up from reference TRBV7-9 and TRBJ2-2, is DTGVSQNPRHKITKRGQNVTFRCDPISEHNRLYWYRQTLGQGPEFLTYFQNEAQLEKSRLLSDRFSAERPKGSFSTLEIQRTEQGDSAMYLCASSLNGRATGELFFGEGSRLTVL.

This chain's CDR3 is CASSFSNDPDTQYF. CDR3 nucleotide sequence: TGTGCCAGCAGCTTTAGTAACGACCCAGATACGCAGTATTTT. The chain employs TRBV7-9 and TRBJ2-3; no clear D. Germline lookup yields CDR1 SEHNR and CDR2 FQNEAQ (reference sequence). The CDR3 runs to 14 residues. The V end was cut by 3 bases, the J end by 4 bases, with 11 bases between.

In this sample, this clonotype turned up many times. One junction end disagrees with the germline gene, perhaps due to a read error. The CDR3 sequence: CASSLDREDTF. The DNA of the CDR3 is TGTGCCAGCAGCTTAGATAGGGAGGATACCTTC. The genes are TRBV11-2 and TRBJ2-1, with a weak D call TRBD2 (6 bases). This CDR3 has 11 amino acids. The germline gives CDR1 SGHAT, CDR2 FQNNGV.